The 13 T cell receptor beta chains in this list originate from one sample, sequenced in a study of shared T cell receptors in the human thymus. Method: immunoSEQ multiplex PCR; TCRdb's copy keeps in-frame clones and lacks some. This table has hundreds of thousands of clones, just under 95% appearing once. The sample consisted of thymocytes. The receptors originated from a human donor.

The V and J genes are TRBV12-5 and TRBJ2-7; D gene ambiguous. This CDR3 region has 12 residues. Germline CDR1 reads LGHNT; CDR2 reads FRNRAP. Between the trimmed V and J ends, which lost 7 bases and 0 bases, there was a span of 7 bases. CDR3 DNA sequence: TGTGCTAGTGAACGGAGCTCCTACGAGCAGTACTTC. Translating it yields CASERSSYEQYF.

CDR3 sequence (DNA): TGTGCCAGCAGTGAAGACCATATACTCTTACAGGGGAGCTATGGCTACACCTTC. It specifies CASSEDHILLQGSYGYTF. The chain employs TRBV6-1 and TRBJ1-2; the match to TRBD1 covers 7 bases. This CDR3 region has 18 residues. From germline, CDR1 is MNHNS and CDR2 SASEGT. V was pared by 1 base and J by 4 bases, with 15 bases of the junction left unmatched.

The genes are TRBV7-9 and TRBJ2-1; no firm D call. The V and J ends lost 4 bases and 3 bases respectively, with 16 bases between them. CDR1 and CDR2 from the germline V gene are SEHNR and FQNEAQ (reference sequence). The CDR3 totals 16 residues. CDR3 sequence reads: CASSSSPGGYYNEQFF. In DNA, the CDR3 is TGTGCCAGCAGCTCGTCCCCCGGCGGATACTACAATGAGCAGTTCTTC.

CDR3 region: CASSRRDRDHRNEQYF. In DNA, the CDR3 is TGTGCCAGTAGTAGGCGGGACAGGGACCATCGGAACGAGCAGTACTTC. The rearrangement links TRBV19 to TRBJ2-7; 9 bases fit TRBD1. Germline assignment: CDR1 LNHDA and CDR2 SQIVND (reference sequence). V dropped 4 bases and J dropped 5; count of bases not matched to a gene: 12. The length of the CDR3 is 16 residues.

The rearrangement uses TRBV5-1 and TRBJ2-3, with TRBD2 matching 10 bases. Losses at the gene ends were 1 base for V and 1 base for J; bases not matched to a gene: 12. The CDR3 is made up of 19 amino acids. CDR1 is SGHRS and CDR2 is YFSETQ in the germline V gene. DNA of the CDR3: TGCGCCAGCAGCTTGTCAGGAGGACTAGCGGTGCAGGGCACAGATACGCAGTATTTT. The encoded protein is CASSLSGGLAVQGTDTQYF.

The rearrangement uses TRBV7-9 and TRBJ2-5; no firm D call. Germline-derived CDR1 and CDR2 are SEHNR and FQNEAQ (reference sequence). The length of the CDR3 is 11 residues. Trimming removed 11 bases at V and 8 bases at J, with 15 bases between. CDR3 DNA: TGTGCCGGACGGCCATTGGAAACCCAGTACTTC. Protein sequence: CAGRPLETQYF.

J is TRBJ2-7 and V is TRBV28; TRBD2 aligns across 8 bases. In germline, CDR1 is MDHEN, CDR2 SYDVKM. The J segment lost 9 bases and the V segment lost 3 bases, leaving 7 bases of the junction unmatched. The CDR3 runs 13 residues. The CDR3 DNA reads TGTGCCAGCAGTTTCTTCCGGGAGGGTCGGCAGTACTTC. Translating gives CASSFFREGRQYF. Full variable domain (missing parts from reference TRBV28 and TRBJ2-7): DVKVTQSSRYLVKRTGEKVFLECVQDMDHENMFWYRQDPGLGLRLIYFSYDVKMKEKGDIPEGYSVSREKKERFSLILESASTNQTSMYLCASSFFREGRQYFGPGTRLTVT.

This clone has only one observation. The rearrangement joins TRBV28 to TRBJ2-4, with TRBD1 matching 9 bases. The CDR3 length is 17 residues. After removal of 6 bases from V and 0 bases from J, the junction contained 9 bases not matched to a gene. In germline, CDR1 is MDHEN, CDR2 SYDVKM. The chain's CDR3 is CASRGPGQGGAKNIQYF. The CDR3 coding sequence is TGTGCCAGCAGGGGGCCGGGACAGGGTGGAGCCAAAAACATTCAGTACTTC.

The gene calls are TRBV7-3 and TRBJ2-3; 9 bases fit TRBD1. Germline lookup yields CDR1 SGHTA and CDR2 FQGTGA. This CDR3 has 17 residues. Unmatched junction bases numbered 7, after V lost 1 base and J lost 2 bases. The CDR3 loop is CASSLRDRDRDTDTQYF. CDR3 nucleotides: TGTGCCAGCAGCTTAAGGGACCGGGACAGGGACACAGATACGCAGTATTTT.

The J gene is TRBJ2-3, the V gene TRBV7-9, with D unresolved. The V gene's germline CDR1 is SEHNR and CDR2 FQNEAQ (reference sequence). The CDR3 is made up of 13 amino acids. The germline V and J ends were trimmed by 0 bases and 0 bases, with 1 base remaining between them. This chain's CDR3 is CASSLASTDTQYF. The CDR3 DNA follows: TGTGCCAGCAGCTTAGCTAGCACAGATACGCAGTATTTT.

This clone appeared a single time. The chain joins TRBV18 to TRBJ2-5, with D unclear. Germline CDR1 is KGHSH and CDR2 is LQKENI. Trimming cost V 3 bases and J 1 base, with 6 bases left between them. The CDR3 has 13 amino acids. Here the CDR3 reads CASSPGIQETQYF. For the CDR3, the DNA is TGTGCCAGCTCACCGGGGATCCAAGAGACCCAGTACTTC.

J is TRBJ1-4 and V is TRBV27, with D possibly TRBD1 on 6 matching bases. V was pared by 5 bases and J by 2 bases, with 12 bases between. The CDR3 totals 15 residues. From germline, CDR1 is MNHEY and CDR2 SMNVEV (reference sequence). CDR3 protein: CASSPGQRTNEKLFF. Here the CDR3 DNA reads TGTGCCAGCAGTCCCGGACAGAGGACTAATGAAAAACTGTTTTTT.

CDR3 sequence: CASTSGSLPRTNEKLFF. The CDR3 DNA is TGTGCCAGCACCTCCGGGTCTCTGCCCCGAACTAATGAAAAACTGTTTTTT. This sequence joins TRBV4-2 and TRBJ1-4; D is ambiguous. Germline loops: CDR1 LGHNA, CDR2 YNFKEQ. Trimming took 7 bases from V and 1 from J, leaving 19 bases between them. The CDR3 is 17 amino acids.